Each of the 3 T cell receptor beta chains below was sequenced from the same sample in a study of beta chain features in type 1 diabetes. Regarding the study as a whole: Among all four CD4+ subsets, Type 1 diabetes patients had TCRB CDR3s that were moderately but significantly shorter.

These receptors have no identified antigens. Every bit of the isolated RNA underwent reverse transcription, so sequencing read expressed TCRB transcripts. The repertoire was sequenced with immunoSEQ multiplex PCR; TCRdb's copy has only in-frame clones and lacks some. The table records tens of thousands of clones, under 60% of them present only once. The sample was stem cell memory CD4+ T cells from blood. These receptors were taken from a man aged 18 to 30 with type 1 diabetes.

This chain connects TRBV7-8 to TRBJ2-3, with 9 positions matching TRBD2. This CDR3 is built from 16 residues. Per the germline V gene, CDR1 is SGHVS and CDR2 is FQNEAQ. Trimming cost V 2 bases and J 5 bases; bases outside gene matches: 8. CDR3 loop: CASSLNSGSSLDTQYF. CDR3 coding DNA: TGTGCCAGCAGCTTAAATAGCGGGAGCTCATTAGATACGCAGTATTTT.

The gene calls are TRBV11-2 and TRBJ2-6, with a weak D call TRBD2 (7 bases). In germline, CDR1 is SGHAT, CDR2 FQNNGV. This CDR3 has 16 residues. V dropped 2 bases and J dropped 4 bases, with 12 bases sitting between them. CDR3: CASSLWGGAGANVLTF. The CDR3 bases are TGTGCCAGCAGCTTATGGGGGGGGGCCGGGGCCAACGTCCTGACTTTC.

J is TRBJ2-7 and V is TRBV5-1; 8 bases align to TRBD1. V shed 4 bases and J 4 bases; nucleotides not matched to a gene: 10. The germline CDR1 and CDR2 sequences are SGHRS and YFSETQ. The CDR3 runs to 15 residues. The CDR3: CASSPGGTGAYEQYF. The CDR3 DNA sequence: TGCGCCAGCAGCCCGGGTGGGACAGGAGCTTACGAGCAGTACTTC.